The entry that follows covers one T cell receptor beta chain sequence. TCRdb passed the 5' RACE reads through MiXCR, listing each CDR3 protein once. This sample yields about 220,000 distinct CDR3 sequences, of which roughly 3% are seen a single time; around 3.2% belongs to the top ten. Germline CDR1 is LNHNV and CDR2 is YYDKDF (reference sequence). V was shortened by 1 base and J by 0 bases, with 4 bases between the two germline ends. CDR3 length: 13 amino acids. The data were taken from a study of T cells after yellow fever vaccination. The material was CD4+ T cells sorted from PBMCs, obtained 10 days after the yellow fever booster vaccination. The receptor comes from a man between 18 and 29 years old who received the YFV17D yellow fever vaccine. The chain combines TRBV15 with TRBJ2-7, with no clear D. The DNA for the CDR3 is TGTGCCACCAGCAGAGGGAACTCCTACGAGCAGTACTTC. Protein: CATSRGNSYEQYF. The full variable domain, with the rest looked up from reference TRBV15 and TRBJ2-7, is DAMVIQNPRYQVTQFGKPVTLSCSQTLNHNVMYWYQQKSSQAPKLLFHYYDKDFNNEADTPDNFQSRRPNTSFCFLDIRSPGLGDTAMYLCATSRGNSYEQYFGPGTRLTVT.